Below, 5 T cell receptor beta chains from the same sample are listed, as sequenced in a study of T cell changes during pregnancy in multiple sclerosis. Measured with immunoSEQ multiplex PCR; TCRdb has only the in-frame clones, and not every one. The table has some 14,000 clones, about 90% seen once. The sample consisted of CD8+ T cells from peripheral blood mononuclear cells, taken after pregnancy. The receptors stem from a female donor in good health, enrolled as a control in a pregnancy study.

The chain employs TRBV5-6 and TRBJ2-1, with 10 bases lining up with TRBD1. Looked up from germline, CDR1 is SGHDT and CDR2 is YYEEEE. This CDR3 is 14 amino acids long. V was clipped by 3 bases and J by 5 bases; unmatched bases: 2. The CDR3 sequence is CASSWDRGHNEQFF. Here the CDR3 DNA reads TGTGCCAGCAGCTGGGACAGGGGCCACAATGAGCAGTTCTTC.

V gene TRBV9 combines with J gene TRBJ2-7, with 9 nucleotides matching TRBD2. Germline V gene data show CDR1 as SGDLS and CDR2 as YYNGEE. The CDR3 is 14 amino acids. With V trimmed by 3 bases and J by 5 bases, 6 bases remained unmatched. The CDR3 region is CASSGSGSKDEQYF. CDR3 nucleotides: TGTGCCAGCAGCGGTAGCGGGAGCAAGGACGAGCAGTACTTC.

The gene calls are TRBV4-3 and TRBJ2-1, with D perhaps TRBD2 (5 bases). V was shortened by 3 bases and J by 0 bases, with 15 bases between the two germline ends. The germline CDR1 and CDR2 sequences are LGHNA and YSLEER. This CDR3 spans 17 amino acids. CDR3 region: CASSQLSGRSSYNEQFF. The CDR3 DNA sequence: TGCGCCAGCAGCCAGCTAAGCGGTAGAAGCTCCTACAATGAGCAGTTCTTC.

The chain links TRBV2 to TRBJ1-4; 7 bases are a match to TRBD1. This CDR3 is 15 amino acids long. V trimming: 6 bases; J trimming: 6 bases; junction bases outside the gene matches: 10. Germline CDR1 SNHLY, CDR2 FYNNEI. CDR3 loop: CASRNVQGYDEKLFF. CDR3 DNA: TGTGCCAGCAGAAACGTACAGGGGTACGATGAAAAACTGTTTTTT.

The gene calls are TRBV15 and TRBJ2-2, with D tentatively TRBD1 (7 bases). Per germline, CDR1 LNHNV and CDR2 YYDKDF (reference sequence). The CDR3 is 15 amino acids. V was shortened by 5 bases and J by 5 bases, with 15 bases between the two germline ends. The chain's CDR3 is CATSGSGGLTGELFF. Written as DNA, the CDR3 is TGTGCCACCAGCGGATCAGGGGGGTTAACCGGGGAGCTGTTTTTT.